This T cell receptor beta chain is drawn from a study of cytomegalovirus exposure and HLA in healthy donors (TCRdb year 2017). Turning to the overall study: An earlier analysis of around 600 of the donors reported roughly 270 Gb of sequence data and 100 million to 140 million unique TCR beta sequences from 150 million to 200 million T cells. To predict cytomegalovirus infection status, the study brought together high-throughput TCR immunosequencing, statistical association of individual TCRs with disease status, and machine learning. Class I and class II HLA loci were covered by the typing at four-digit resolution. The study was designed to test whether signatures of past pathogen exposure could be identified by cataloging public T cell receptors. Using immunosequencing, the study profiled T cell repertoires from 550 to 750 subjects and related those repertoires to cytomegalovirus serostatus. Donor age, sex, ethnicity and CMV serostatus were compiled alongside the repertoire data. An early release that covered around 590 HLA-typed donors contained approximately 300 gigabases of sequencing data and 75 million to 100 million unique TCR sequences. A later genetic analysis used genome-wide SNP genotypes for 398 of the 666 donors, treating that subset as a discovery cohort. All discovery cohort repertoires had been generated on a single sequencing platform. Among some 400 genotyped donors of the cohort, an average of roughly 240,000 unique TCR beta nucleotide sequences were sequenced per donor, roughly 18% of them non-productive. Among the 398 genotyped donors, approximately 77% belonged to the genetic ancestry cluster associated with self-reported Caucasian donors. In addition to the first cohort of 666 subjects, a separate validation cohort of 130 or so different subjects was used. Roughly 5 DR-DQ haplotypes were treated as single units for association and clustering because of strong linkage in the cohort. Typing coverage differed by locus: A, B, C, DRB1 and DQB1 were typed in about 629-640 donors, DQA1 in about 510, DPA1 in nearly 610, and DPB1 in 450 to 490. To decide whether each TCR beta V gene segment behaved as functional or pseudogenic, an earlier analysis of 587 of the donors relied on high-throughput TCR beta sequencing. In a later analysis, previously published TCR beta repertoires from about 640 donors were re-analyzed and high-resolution HLA genotyping was added so that TCR occurrence patterns could be studied. In the later analysis, no new phenotypic data were used to find candidate immune exposures; instead, reliance was placed on TCR beta sequences and their occurrence across donors. Findings and caveats that apply to the study as a whole: Presence/absence analyses assumed roughly uniform sequencing depth across donors, an assumption that may not hold. CMV serostatus was the only immune exposure information available for the cohort. V-gene and J-gene trimming of TCR beta chains was associated with a missense DCLRE1C variant in a later genetic analysis, and the association was replicated in an independent cohort. The study listed 164 TCR beta chains as associated with cytomegalovirus. In a later analysis, the rate of TCR association differed among HLA loci, with DRB1 alleles having the most associated TCRs and HLA-C alleles having the fewest. The earlier analysis of 587 of the donors excluded some 15 rarely observed V segments, including chromosome 9 orphons, because counts were too low. In a later analysis, most CMV-associated TCR beta chains were found to appear HLA-restricted, with HLA associations seemingly driven largely by CMV exposure. In both the original and validation cohorts, the classifier was reported to diagnose cytomegalovirus status with high specificity and sensitivity. Assigning TCR associations to individual alleles was difficult when HLA alleles, especially DR and DQ, strongly co-occurred. Because HLA typing was missing for some donors at each locus, association tests included only the typed subset. In vitro tests confirmed that a few of the cytomegalovirus-associated TCR beta chains recognize cytomegalovirus antigens. According to the authors, the approach could potentially be generalized to other disease states and immunological phenotypes. Correlated functional status among segregating V segments might be attributable to linkage disequilibrium, but an unknown experimental factor could not be ruled out. Specific HLA alleles were associated with 18,000 or so TCR beta sequences at a false discovery rate of 0.05 in a later analysis. The cohort was sequenced for TCR beta chains only, and without alpha or paired-chain data the features that could be detected were limited. The sequencing pipeline was judged likely to have produced a cluster of highly shared sequence variants as a technical artifact. A later analysis reported that several top co-occurrence clusters appeared linked to parvovirus B19, influenza, CMV and Epstein-Barr virus. According to a later genetic analysis, donors in an Asian-associated ancestry cluster had fewer N-insertions in productive TCRs than the approximately 700-donor mean. Most TCR sequences were seen in very few donors, while some public TCRs were found in many individuals. Because the 87-base-pair reads could not distinguish some IMGT-functional V segments, including TRBV6-2 and TRBV6-3, those segments were excluded. Broadly in line with IMGT annotations, most TCR beta V segments showed up in productive rearrangements about 87% or about 30% of the time in an earlier analysis of some 590 of the donors. A further reported finding was that TCR beta sequences accurately predicted the HLA-A and HLA-B alleles for most subjects in the first cohort. In a later analysis, HLA-associated TCR beta chains were found to be more clonally expanded and to have lower generation probabilities than equally common non-associated chains.

This clone was seen only a few times. There is no known antigen for this receptor. The input lacks base qualities; no much larger clone sits a single base away. The cohort comprised fewer than 750 healthy bone marrow donors. Cohort members were all nominally healthy when sampled, although unrecorded immune exposures were likely present. The donor tested CMV seronegative, placing the donor among the 350 to 400 seronegative members of the cohort. Every donor gave a peripheral blood sample, and the peripheral blood mononuclear cells from that sample were used for TCR beta sequencing. The Qiagen DNeasy Blood Extraction Kit was used to extract genomic DNA from the blood cell samples. The library was generated by the immunoSEQ multiplex PCR assay. The multiplex PCR relied on a mix of 60 forward primers for TCR Vbeta segments and 13 reverse primers for TCR Jbeta segments. The CDR3 region of rearranged TCR beta genes was amplified from genomic DNA by a multiplex PCR assay. The amplified TCR beta libraries were sequenced on the Illumina HiSeq System as 87-base-pair reads. As for how the authors treated the data: A later analysis counted about 80 million unique TCR beta chains across the 670 or so repertoires, and some 12 million of these chains were shared by at least two donors. Raw reads were error-corrected and collapsed into unique sequences with a nearest-neighbor algorithm that merged closely related sequences to remove PCR and sequencing errors. V, D and J gene segments were assigned by aligning CDR3 sequences to IMGT reference sequences. Each retained sequence needed at least a six-nucleotide match to both a V gene segment and a J gene segment. A rearrangement counted as productive if the CDR3 had no stop codons and remained in frame with V and J, and every other rearrangement counted as non-productive. Following IMGT convention, CDR3 was defined as the stretch from the second conserved V-encoded cysteine up to the conserved J-encoded phenylalanine. Sequences without an unambiguous match to a single V gene segment were excluded from the earlier analysis of approximately 600 of the donors. An earlier analysis of a few hundred of the donors called V segments functional above 56.7% productive rearrangements and segregating when the between-donor standard deviation exceeded 5%. A statistical classification framework was built for diagnosing cytomegalovirus status from the catalog of TCR beta chain sequences. V and J gene assignment, in a later analysis, came from comparing TCR nucleotide sequences with IMGT/GENE-DB human TR gene sequences. In a later analysis, CDR3 sequences and most-parsimonious VDJ recombination scenarios were assigned using the TCRdist pipeline. In a later analysis, each TCR beta chain was defined by its CDR3 amino acid sequence together with its V-gene family, and reads without a unique V-gene family were excluded. A later analysis removed 592 highly shared, low-generation-probability nucleotide sequences to deal with suspected cross-contamination and a sequencing artifact. In a later analysis, a clonal expansion index was calculated for each public chain from normalized within-repertoire ranks of inferred template counts. In a later analysis, generation probabilities were computed with a VDJ recombination model fitted to out-of-frame rearrangements, and the resulting probabilities were checked against IGoR. Hypergeometric tests were used in a later analysis to score TCR-TCR, TCR-HLA and TCR-CMV co-occurrence, with a repertoire-size bias correction applied to the TCR pairs. A later analysis estimated false discovery rates by permuting HLA or CMV assignments 20 times. In a later analysis, co-occurring TCRs were grouped using DBSCAN, with TCRdist sequence similarity added in when clustering inside HLA-allele-positive subsets. For co-occurrence clustering, repertoires with fewer than 30,000 or more than 120,000 public chains were excluded, along with roughly five repertoires with anomalous nucleotide sharing. Held by TCRdb, this immuneACCESS table contains in-frame sequences only and omits some clones. Under half of the omission traces to an unresolved V gene where checked; the cause of the rest is unknown. The V and J calls and the clone size are those of that table, but D and trimming were determined from the DNA. The sample records 150,000 to 200,000 clones, approximately 86% of which are singletons. Just under 2% of the sample comes from the top ten.

Relative to germline, V is 5 bases shorter and J is 3 bases shorter, with 20 bases between their ends. The CDR3, cysteine through phenylalanine, is 16 amino acids long. Just the 48-base CDR3 DNA is kept, in frame starting at base 1. CDR1 and CDR2 are read off the germline V gene (reference sequence) as LNHDA and SQIVND. Recombination joined TRBV19 with TRBJ2-7; a tentative D call is TRBD2 (6 bases match). Sequences were obtained from PBMCs. The TCR comes from a woman aged 18-29 years in good health and CMV-seronegative. The sequenced DNA is TGTGCCAGTAGTGTTGGGTATAGCGGATCCTTCTACGAGCAGTACTTC. This translates into CASSVGYSGSFYEQYF.